The rows below give T cell receptor beta chains drawn from one sample of a study of T cell changes during pregnancy in multiple sclerosis. Using immunoSEQ multiplex PCR, the repertoire was profiled, and TCRdb retains in-frame clones only, with some absent. The sample shows about 39,000 clones, almost 95% of them seen only once. Source: CD4+ T cells from peripheral blood mononuclear cells, taken after pregnancy. These TCRs come from a female donor with multiple sclerosis, enrolled in a pregnancy study. CDR3s leave out the opening cysteine and the closing phenylalanine or tryptophan. Each record gives: D gene, V gene, CDR3 protein. A D gene is named only where the DNA matches it firmly.

d_gene: TRBD2
v_gene: TRBV6-5
CDR3aa: ASSLSGGATDTQY

d_gene: TRBD1
v_gene: TRBV10-3
CDR3aa: AISGTGFGYEQY

d_gene: TRBD1
v_gene: TRBV7-8
CDR3aa: ASSQQQGGSYNEQF

d_gene: .
v_gene: TRBV6-1
CDR3aa: ASSEAELLGSGYT

d_gene: TRBD1
v_gene: TRBV5-1
CDR3aa: ASSPMDRLNTEAF

d_gene: .
v_gene: TRBV5-4
CDR3aa: ASSLGITGGELF

d_gene: TRBD2
v_gene: TRBV9
CDR3aa: ASTHREGTLGVSVQY

d_gene: .
v_gene: TRBV7-8
CDR3aa: ASSFYAGANEKLF

d_gene: .
v_gene: TRBV6-1
CDR3aa: ASDPFNRGNQPQH

d_gene: .
v_gene: TRBV5-1
CDR3aa: ASSLDGQSYEQY

d_gene: TRBD2
v_gene: TRBV11-2
CDR3aa: ASKHGGRGAEQF

d_gene: TRBD1
v_gene: TRBV12-5
CDR3aa: ASGIGTDNEQF

d_gene: .
v_gene: TRBV9
CDR3aa: ASSVGASDNSPLH

d_gene: TRBD2
v_gene: TRBV11-1
CDR3aa: ASSLSLAGGNQETQY

d_gene: .
v_gene: TRBV7-9
CDR3aa: ASINSAGGGGTGELF

d_gene: TRBD1
v_gene: TRBV4-1
CDR3aa: ASSQDWTGGIRTEAF

d_gene: TRBD1
v_gene: TRBV6-1
CDR3aa: ASRNIQGAGEAF

d_gene: TRBD2
v_gene: TRBV9
CDR3aa: ASSGVTSGGAGETQY

d_gene: .
v_gene: TRBV6-5
CDR3aa: ASSYSELQETQY

d_gene: TRBD1
v_gene: TRBV10-1
CDR3aa: ASSLTRTGRGMNTEAF

d_gene: .
v_gene: TRBV29-1
CDR3aa: SVGGDTEAF

d_gene: .
v_gene: TRBV5-5
CDR3aa: ASSFGSYSNQPQH

d_gene: TRBD1
v_gene: TRBV6-5
CDR3aa: ASSPTGRLNTEAF

d_gene: TRBD1
v_gene: TRBV29-1
CDR3aa: SYRGVSGNTIY

d_gene: TRBD2
v_gene: TRBV14
CDR3aa: ASSPGLAGANPY

d_gene: .
v_gene: TRBV19
CDR3aa: ASTKGLGTGELF

d_gene: .
v_gene: TRBV9
CDR3aa: ASSEDTQLREQY

d_gene: TRBD1
v_gene: TRBV6-1
CDR3aa: ASSEQGAVEAF

d_gene: .
v_gene: TRBV7-2
CDR3aa: ASSLNPGSNQPQH

d_gene: TRBD1
v_gene: TRBV7-9
CDR3aa: ASSLAPGGISSYNSPLH

d_gene: .
v_gene: TRBV15
CDR3aa: ATSRDVQGQY

d_gene: TRBD2
v_gene: TRBV2
CDR3aa: ASSGTSGGISSSTDTQY

d_gene: TRBD1
v_gene: TRBV6-4
CDR3aa: ASSDGAQGAGELF

d_gene: TRBD1
v_gene: TRBV6-5
CDR3aa: ASSSQDRGQVDTQY

d_gene: .
v_gene: TRBV25-1
CDR3aa: ASSARSDSPLH

d_gene: .
v_gene: TRBV27
CDR3aa: ASRIPGPHDSPLH

d_gene: .
v_gene: TRBV18
CDR3aa: ASSPETGGYEQY

d_gene: TRBD1
v_gene: TRBV6-5
CDR3aa: ASSHGTVSEKLF

d_gene: TRBD2
v_gene: TRBV7-3
CDR3aa: ASSPGSSGGWYEQF

d_gene: TRBD2
v_gene: TRBV11-3
CDR3aa: ASSPTSGGAGDYNEQF

d_gene: .
v_gene: TRBV5-1
CDR3aa: ASSSATLGQPYGYT

d_gene: TRBD1
v_gene: TRBV11-2
CDR3aa: ASRRTGDKTQY

d_gene: TRBD2
v_gene: TRBV9
CDR3aa: ASSVGLAGGTEYEQY

d_gene: TRBD1
v_gene: TRBV7-9
CDR3aa: ASSATTGDAGELF

d_gene: .
v_gene: TRBV30
CDR3aa: AWSDVGTSSPLH

d_gene: .
v_gene: TRBV7-9
CDR3aa: ASSLRGDHEQF

d_gene: .
v_gene: TRBV30
CDR3aa: AWSVKGMADNEKLF

d_gene: TRBD2
v_gene: TRBV29-1
CDR3aa: SVGLGALDEQF

d_gene: .
v_gene: TRBV4-1
CDR3aa: ASSQAPGTARDTQY

d_gene: TRBD1
v_gene: TRBV7-2
CDR3aa: ASSLTGTGDSPLH

d_gene: TRBD1
v_gene: TRBV27
CDR3aa: ASSSRDRKPHGYT

d_gene: TRBD1
v_gene: TRBV2
CDR3aa: ATGQGRNYGYT

d_gene: .
v_gene: TRBV4-1
CDR3aa: ASSPTPGHVNYGYT

d_gene: .
v_gene: TRBV9
CDR3aa: ASSVEPGSDNSPLH

d_gene: .
v_gene: TRBV7-2
CDR3aa: ASSWEVSSGNTIY

d_gene: TRBD2
v_gene: TRBV15
CDR3aa: ATSIAGGPNEQF

d_gene: TRBD1
v_gene: TRBV28
CDR3aa: ASSLWGGTGVEKLF

d_gene: .
v_gene: TRBV7-9
CDR3aa: ASSFYINTGELF

d_gene: TRBD1
v_gene: TRBV5-1
CDR3aa: ASSFAGGGFGYT

d_gene: TRBD1
v_gene: TRBV11-2
CDR3aa: ASSANRGPINEAF